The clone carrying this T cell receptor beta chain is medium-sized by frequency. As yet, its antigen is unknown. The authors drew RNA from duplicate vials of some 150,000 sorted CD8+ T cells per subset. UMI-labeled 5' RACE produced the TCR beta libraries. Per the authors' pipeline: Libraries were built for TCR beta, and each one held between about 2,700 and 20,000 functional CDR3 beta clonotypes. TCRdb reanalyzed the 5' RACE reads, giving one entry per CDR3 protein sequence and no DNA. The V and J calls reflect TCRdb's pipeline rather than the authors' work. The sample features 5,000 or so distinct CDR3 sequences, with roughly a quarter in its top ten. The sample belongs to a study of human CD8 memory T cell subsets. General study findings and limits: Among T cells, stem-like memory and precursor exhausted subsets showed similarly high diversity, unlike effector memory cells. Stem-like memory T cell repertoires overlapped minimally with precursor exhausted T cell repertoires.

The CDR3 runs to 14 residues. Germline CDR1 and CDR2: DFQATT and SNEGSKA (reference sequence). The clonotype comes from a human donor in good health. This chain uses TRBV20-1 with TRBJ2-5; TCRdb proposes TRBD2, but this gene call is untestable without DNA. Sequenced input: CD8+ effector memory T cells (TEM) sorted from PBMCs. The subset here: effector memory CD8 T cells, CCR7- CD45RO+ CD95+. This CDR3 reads CSANSGGDAETQYF.